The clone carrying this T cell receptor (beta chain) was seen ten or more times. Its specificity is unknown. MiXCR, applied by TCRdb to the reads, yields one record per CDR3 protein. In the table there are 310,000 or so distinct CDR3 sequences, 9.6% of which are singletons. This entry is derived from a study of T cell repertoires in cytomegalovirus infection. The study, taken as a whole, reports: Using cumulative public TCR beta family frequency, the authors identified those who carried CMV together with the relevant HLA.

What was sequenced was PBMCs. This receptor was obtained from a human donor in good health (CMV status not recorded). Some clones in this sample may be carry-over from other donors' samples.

Here the CDR3 DNA reads TGTGCCAGCAGTAGAACGGGGGCAGGGAGCTACGAGCAGTACGTC. It is translated as CASSRTGAGSYEQYV. The rearrangement uses TRBV28 and TRBJ2-7; D assignment may be TRBD1 or TRBD2 (6 bases each). Between the trimmed V and J ends, which lost 5 bases and 3 bases, there was a span of 17 bases. Per germline, CDR1 MDHEN and CDR2 SYDVKM. This CDR3 comprises 15 residues.